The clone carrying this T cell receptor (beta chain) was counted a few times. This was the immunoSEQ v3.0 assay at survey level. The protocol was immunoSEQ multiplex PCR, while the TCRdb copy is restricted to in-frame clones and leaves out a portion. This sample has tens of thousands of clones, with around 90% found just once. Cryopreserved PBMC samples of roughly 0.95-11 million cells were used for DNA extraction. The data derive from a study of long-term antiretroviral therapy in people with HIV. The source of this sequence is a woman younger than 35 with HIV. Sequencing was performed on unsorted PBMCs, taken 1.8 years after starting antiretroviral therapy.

The CDR3 spells CASSIGGDNRYEQYF. The CDR3 bases are TGTGCCAGTAGTATCGGTGGGGACAACCGCTACGAGCAGTACTTC. The chain carries TRBV19 and TRBJ2-7; maybe TRBD1 (6 bases). The ends were cut back, 3 bases at V and 3 bases at J, with 15 bases in the middle. This CDR3 spans 15 amino acids. The germline CDR1 and CDR2 sequences are LNHDA and SQIVND (reference sequence).